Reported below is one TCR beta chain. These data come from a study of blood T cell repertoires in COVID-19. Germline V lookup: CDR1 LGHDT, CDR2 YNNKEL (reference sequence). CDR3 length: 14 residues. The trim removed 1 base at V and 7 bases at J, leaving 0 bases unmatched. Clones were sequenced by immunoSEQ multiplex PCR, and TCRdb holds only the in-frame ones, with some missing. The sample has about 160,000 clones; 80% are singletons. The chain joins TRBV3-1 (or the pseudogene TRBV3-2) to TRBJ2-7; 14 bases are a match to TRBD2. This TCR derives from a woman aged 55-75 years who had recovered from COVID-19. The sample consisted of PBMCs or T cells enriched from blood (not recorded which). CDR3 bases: TGTGCCAGCAGCCAAGGACTAGCGGGGGGGGAGCAGTACTTC. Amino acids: CASSQGLAGGEQYF.